These 25 T cell receptor beta chains share one sample of origin, sequenced in a study of cytomegalovirus exposure and HLA in healthy donors (dated by TCRdb to 2015 to 2018). The library was built by means of the immunoSEQ multiplex PCR assay. For the multiplex PCR, a mixture combining 60 forward primers for TCR Vbeta segments and 13 reverse primers for TCR Jbeta segments was used. Here the immuneACCESS table is served through TCRdb, limited to in-frame sequences with V and J called. Missing clones are a known gap in these copies; in checked studies unresolved V genes cover under half, and the rest lacks a known reason. Within this sample are 100,000 to 150,000 clones, with 10% of them counted one time only. 3.5% to 5% of the sample comes from the top ten. The sample was PBMCs. Receptor source: a woman aged 18-29 years in good health and CMV-seropositive.

The sample holds a few counts of this clone. The rearrangement uses TRBV27 and TRBJ1-1, with TRBD1 matching over 7 bases. Trimming cost V 0 bases and J 0 bases; bases outside gene matches: 4. CDR1 and CDR2 (germline): MNHEY, SMNVEV (reference sequence). The CDR3 is made up of 16 amino acids. CDR3 sequence: CASSLSAGQLNTEAFF. DNA for the CDR3: TGTGCCAGCAGTTTATCGGCGGGACAGCTGAACACTGAAGCTTTCTTT.

This clone has more than one count but fewer than ten. CDR3 sequence: CASRGTSGTYNEQFF. The CDR3 DNA follows: TGTGCCAGCAGGGGGACTAGCGGTACCTACAATGAGCAGTTCTTC. The chain combines TRBV2 with TRBJ2-1; 11 bases fit TRBD2. V lost 6 bases and J lost 2; bases outside the gene matches: 3. This CDR3 has 15 amino acids. Germline V gene sequence: CDR1 SNHLY, CDR2 FYNNEI.

This clone was seen a single time. J is TRBJ1-6 and V is TRBV6-5; D is uncertain. Trimming pared 9 bases from V and 9 bases from J, leaving 9 bases between. The germline V gene encodes CDR1 MNHEY and CDR2 SVGAGI. CDR3 length: 11 residues. CDR3 sequence reads: CARDSTSPLHF. In DNA form, the CDR3 reads TGTGCCAGAGATTCTACTTCACCCCTCCACTTT.

There are a few counts of this clone. The chain combines TRBV4-1 with TRBJ2-5; D gene unclear. The CDR3 runs to 14 residues. Trimming took off 3 bases at V and 3 bases at J, with 11 bases between the two ends. Germline CDR1 is MGHRA and CDR2 is YSYEKL. CDR3 region: CASSHGSYKETQYF. CDR3 bases: TGCGCCAGCAGCCACGGTAGCTATAAAGAGACCCAGTACTTC.

This clone was detected a few times. The chain combines TRBV15 with TRBJ1-6, with D tentatively TRBD1 (6 bases). V dropped 3 bases and J dropped 10 bases, with 16 bases sitting between them. The CDR3 sequence is 15 residues long. Germline lookup yields CDR1 LNHNV and CDR2 YYDKDF (reference sequence). The CDR3 region is CATSRLGTSGSPLHF. The CDR3 nucleotides read TGTGCCACCAGCAGGCTGGGGACAAGTGGCTCACCCCTCCACTTT.

This chain uses TRBV6-1 with TRBJ2-5; tentatively, D is TRBD1 (6 bases). The CDR3 totals 15 residues. V lost 5 bases and J lost 5, with 18 bases in between. Germline V gene data show CDR1 as MNHNS and CDR2 as SASEGT. CDR3 in DNA: TGTGCCAGCAGTCTATCCCGACAGGTTGTTGAGACCCAGTACTTC. Its protein is CASSLSRQVVETQYF.

The gene calls are TRBV19 and TRBJ1-1; D perhaps matches TRBD1 (5 bases). Trimming removed 3 bases from V and 5 bases from J, with 10 bases in between. In germline, CDR1 is LNHDA, CDR2 SQIVND (reference sequence). There are 13 residues in the CDR3. The CDR3 bases are TGTGCCAGTAGTATGGGGAGGGGAACTGAAGCTTTCTTT. Translated: CASSMGRGTEAFF.

This clone was seen a few times. J is TRBJ2-2 and V is TRBV7-9, with D tentatively TRBD2 (6 bases). Germline V gives CDR1 SEHNR, CDR2 FQNEAQ (reference sequence). This CDR3 region has 16 residues. V lost 1 base to trimming and J lost 0 bases, with 9 bases between them. This CDR3 reads CASSLGPGANTGELFF. CDR3 DNA sequence: TGTGCCAGCAGCTTAGGTCCGGGAGCGAACACCGGGGAGCTGTTTTTT. Full variable domain (missing parts from reference TRBV7-9 and TRBJ2-2): DTGVSQNPRHKITKRGQNVTFRCDPISEHNRLYWYRQTLGQGPEFLTYFQNEAQLEKSRLLSDRFSAERPKGSFSTLEIQRTEQGDSAMYLCASSLGPGANTGELFFGEGSRLTVL.

J is TRBJ2-1 and V is TRBV14; 12 nucleotides match TRBD2. V shed 0 bases, J shed 5 bases, and the junction held 5 bases outside the gene matches. From germline, CDR1 is SGHDN and CDR2 FVKESK. This CDR3 contains 17 residues. CDR3 DNA sequence: TGTGCCAGCAGCCAAGACAGGGGACTAGCGGGCAACAATGAGCAGTTCTTC. It encodes CASSQDRGLAGNNEQFF. The variable domain in full, with the rest retrieved from reference TRBV14 and TRBJ2-1, is EAGVTQFPSHSVIEKGQTVTLRCDPISGHDNLYWYRRVMGKEIKFLLHFVKESKQDESGMPNNRFLAERTGGTYSTLKVQPAELEDSGVYFCASSQDRGLAGNNEQFFGPGTRLTVL.

This clone was seen a few times. The chain is built from TRBV14 and TRBJ2-7; D is ambiguous. Trimming took off 0 bases at V and 6 bases at J, with 9 bases between the two ends. Germline assignment: CDR1 SGHDN and CDR2 FVKESK. The CDR3 runs 13 residues. CDR3 nucleotides: TGTGCCAGCAGCCAAGAAGATAAGCGCGAGCAGTACTTC. It encodes CASSQEDKREQYF.

This clone has more than one count but fewer than ten. J is TRBJ2-1 and V is TRBV5-1; maybe TRBD1 (5 bases). The CDR3 is made up of 15 amino acids. CDR1 is SGHRS and CDR2 is YFSETQ in the germline V gene. Trimming shortened V by 3 bases and J by 8 bases, and 18 bases separated the two germline ends. This CDR3 is CASSSQVPVDDEQFF. Written as DNA, the CDR3 is TGCGCCAGCAGCTCACAGGTCCCCGTTGACGATGAGCAGTTCTTC.

The table lists this clone with a few counts. J is TRBJ1-4 and V is TRBV28, with D unresolved. The CDR3 has 15 amino acids. V lost 2 bases and J 6 bases, leaving 13 bases between the germline ends. Germline V gives CDR1 MDHEN, CDR2 SYDVKM. The CDR3: CASSLIGHGDEKLFF. The CDR3 DNA reads as TGTGCCAGCAGTTTAATTGGGCACGGGGATGAAAAACTGTTTTTT. Together with reference TRBV28 and TRBJ1-4, the CDR3 gives the full variable domain: DVKVTQSSRYLVKRTGEKVFLECVQDMDHENMFWYRQDPGLGLRLIYFSYDVKMKEKGDIPEGYSVSREKKERFSLILESASTNQTSMYLCASSLIGHGDEKLFFGSGTQLSVL.

The sample holds a few counts of this clone. DNA for the CDR3: TGTGCCAGCAGCCAAAGTGGCGGGAAGGTCGGGGAGCTGTTTTTT. Protein: CASSQSGGKVGELFF. The chain links TRBV27 to TRBJ2-2, with D perhaps matching TRBD2 (6 bases). The V gene's germline CDR1 is MNHEY and CDR2 SMNVEV (reference sequence). The CDR3 loop spans 15 amino acids. V was trimmed by 6 bases and J by 7 bases, leaving 18 bases between them.

This clone has just a few counts. The V and J genes are TRBV7-8 and TRBJ2-1, with 9 bases that match TRBD1. The CDR3 has 16 amino acids. Germline loops: CDR1 SGHVS, CDR2 FQNEAQ. J lost 6 bases, V lost 5 bases, and 11 bases had no gene match. The CDR3 loop is CASSAYTGTGSNEQFF. The CDR3 DNA follows: TGTGCCAGCAGCGCGTACACCGGGACAGGGTCCAATGAGCAGTTCTTC.

Only a few counts were recorded for this clone. This sequence joins TRBV6-1 and TRBJ1-1; 12 bases agree with TRBD1. Per germline, CDR1 MNHNS and CDR2 SASEGT. V lost 4 bases to trimming and J lost 11 bases; unmatched junction nucleotides: 11. CDR3 length: 15 amino acids. CDR3 sequence (DNA): TGTGCCAGCAGTGGGCCCGCCGGGACAGGGGGCCCGGCTTTCTTT. Translated, it gives CASSGPAGTGGPAFF.

The V and J genes are TRBV25-1 and TRBJ1-4; a weak D match, TRBD1 (5 bases). Trimming removed 3 bases at V and 4 bases at J, with 18 bases between. Germline lookup yields CDR1 MGHDK and CDR2 SYGVNS. There are 17 residues in the CDR3. CDR3 sequence reads: CASSETVTSPYNEKLFF. CDR3 sequence (DNA): TGTGCCAGCAGTGAGACAGTGACCTCACCTTATAATGAAAAACTGTTTTTT.

V gene TRBV5-6 combines with J gene TRBJ1-5; no definite D call. The CDR3 contains 14 residues. The V gene's germline CDR1 is SGHDT and CDR2 YYEEEE. The germline V and J ends were trimmed by 2 bases and 1 base, with 7 bases remaining between them. The CDR3 DNA follows: TGTGCCAGCAGCTTCCGAGGAAGCAATCAGCCCCAGCATTTT. Translated, it gives CASSFRGSNQPQHF. Combining the CDR3 with reference TRBV5-6 and TRBJ1-5 gives the whole variable domain DAGVTQSPTHLIKTRGQQVTLRCSPKSGHDTVSWYQQALGQGPQFIFQYYEEEERQRGNFPDRFSGHQFPNYSSELNVNALLLGDSALYLCASSFRGSNQPQHFGDGTRLSIL.

The V call is TRBV5-6, the J call TRBJ1-5, with D unresolved. This CDR3 contains 14 residues. The V gene's germline CDR1 is SGHDT and CDR2 YYEEEE. Trimming removed 0 bases at V and 3 bases at J, with 7 bases between. The chain's CDR3 is CASSLGLDNQPQHF. The CDR3 nucleotides read TGTGCCAGCAGCTTGGGACTGGACAATCAGCCCCAGCATTTT.

V and J are TRBV27 and TRBJ2-2, with 8 bases matching TRBD2. CDR3 length: 15 amino acids. The V gene's germline CDR1 is MNHEY and CDR2 SMNVEV (reference sequence). With V trimmed by 6 bases and J by 4 bases, 7 bases remained unmatched. The CDR3 loop is CASRRSGSPTGELFF. The CDR3 DNA reads as TGTGCCAGCAGACGGAGCGGGAGCCCCACCGGGGAGCTGTTTTTT.

This clone has a handful of counts. The V call is TRBV19, the J call TRBJ1-1; perhaps TRBD1 as D (5 bases). The CDR3 has 13 residues. Trimming cost V 2 bases and J 11 bases, with 15 bases left between them. CDR1 LNHDA and CDR2 SQIVND come from the germline V gene (reference sequence). The CDR3 region has the DNA TGTGCCAGTAGTATAACGGGTCGGGGGGACGCTTTCTTT. Translation gives CASSITGRGDAFF.

The sample holds a few counts of this clone. The chain's CDR3 is CASKEGAKYNEQFF. The DNA of the CDR3 is TGTGCCAGTAAAGAAGGGGCGAAGTACAATGAGCAGTTCTTC. The chain employs TRBV2 and TRBJ2-1; weak D call: TRBD1 (5 bases). The CDR3 is made up of 14 amino acids. Germline V gene sequence: CDR1 SNHLY, CDR2 FYNNEI. Trimming left V 9 bases short and J 4 bases short, with 16 bases between.

The chain combines TRBV29-1 with TRBJ1-2, with TRBD1 identical over 7 bases. V lost 4 bases and J lost 4; bases outside the gene matches: 18. This CDR3 is built from 17 residues. CDR1 and CDR2 from the germline V gene are SQVTM and ANQGSEA. This chain's CDR3 is CSVGDWDSILGAYGYTF. The CDR3 region has the DNA TGCAGCGTTGGGGATTGGGACAGTATACTCGGTGCCTATGGCTACACCTTC.

This clone turned up a few times. V is TRBV6-1 and J is TRBJ2-3; 8 bases are a match to TRBD1. Germline CDR1 is MNHNS and CDR2 is SASEGT. The CDR3 is 13 amino acids. The J segment lost 3 bases and the V segment lost 6 bases, leaving 2 bases of the junction unmatched. The CDR3 loop is CASRDRVTDTQYF. CDR3 bases: TGTGCCAGCAGGGACAGGGTAACAGATACGCAGTATTTT.

Only a few counts were recorded for this clone. This chain joins TRBV2 and TRBJ1-2; maybe TRBD1 (6 bases). V was cut by 6 bases and J by 6 bases, with 11 bases left in between. CDR1 and CDR2 from the germline V gene are SNHLY and FYNNEI. The CDR3 has 12 residues. CDR3: CASRKQGNGYTF. The CDR3 bases are TGTGCCAGCAGGAAACAGGGAAATGGCTACACCTTC.

This chain links TRBV5-4 with TRBJ2-1; the D gene is possibly TRBD1 (5 bases). In germline, CDR1 is SGHNT, CDR2 YYREEE (reference sequence). V was cut by 3 bases and J by 6 bases, with 16 bases left in between. This CDR3 comprises 15 residues. CDR3 DNA: TGTGCCAGCAGCTCGGCCCAGGGAATCATCAATGAGCAGTTCTTC. This translates into CASSSAQGIINEQFF.